The clone carrying this TCR beta chain was counted at least ten times. The antigen is unknown. These data belong to a study of blood T cells in healthy people across ages. Study-level results: As naive T cell percentage varied, TCR beta diversity correlated strongly with it.

The V gene lost 3 bases and the J gene lost 0 bases, with 9 bases spanning the gap. This CDR3 has 13 amino acids. In germline, CDR1 is DFQATT, CDR2 SNEGSKA (reference sequence). A J-beta primer mix and a sample-barcoded 5' primer were used in a second PCR of about 7 to 12 cycles. TCRdb processed the 5' RACE reads anew with MiXCR; each CDR3 protein has one entry. This table holds around 990,000 distinct CDR3 sequences, around 27% found once. The same data also contributed to another study, on T cells of mothers and their children. From that paper: When the second PCR was run, its M1S primer added sample barcodes and 2-4 random nucleotides. Overlap in related mother-child pairs always slightly exceeded unrelated pairs, never significantly. Clones that were microchimeric and persistent were not detected among T cells.

The gene calls are TRBV20-1 and TRBJ2-7; D is possibly TRBD1 or TRBD2 (5 bases each). Sequencing input: blood. The sequence derives from a girl aged 2 to 9 in good health. The CDR3 DNA follows: TGCAGTGCTAGGGGACGGAGCTCCTACGAGCAGTACTTC. Translated, it gives CSARGRSSYEQYF.